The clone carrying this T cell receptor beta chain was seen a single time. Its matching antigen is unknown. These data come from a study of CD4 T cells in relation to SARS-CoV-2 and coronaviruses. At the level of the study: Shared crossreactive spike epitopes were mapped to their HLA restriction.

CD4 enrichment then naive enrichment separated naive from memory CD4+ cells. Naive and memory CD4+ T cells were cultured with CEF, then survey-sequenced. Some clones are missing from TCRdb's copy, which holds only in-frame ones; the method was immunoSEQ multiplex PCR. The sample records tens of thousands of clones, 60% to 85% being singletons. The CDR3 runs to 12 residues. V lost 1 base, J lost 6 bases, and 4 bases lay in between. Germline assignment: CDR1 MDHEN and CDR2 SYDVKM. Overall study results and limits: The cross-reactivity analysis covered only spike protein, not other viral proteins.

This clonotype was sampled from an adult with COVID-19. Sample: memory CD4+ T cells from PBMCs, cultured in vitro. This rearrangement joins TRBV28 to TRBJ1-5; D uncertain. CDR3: CASSLLVQPQHF. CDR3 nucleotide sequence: TGTGCCAGCAGTTTATTGGTTCAGCCCCAGCATTTT.